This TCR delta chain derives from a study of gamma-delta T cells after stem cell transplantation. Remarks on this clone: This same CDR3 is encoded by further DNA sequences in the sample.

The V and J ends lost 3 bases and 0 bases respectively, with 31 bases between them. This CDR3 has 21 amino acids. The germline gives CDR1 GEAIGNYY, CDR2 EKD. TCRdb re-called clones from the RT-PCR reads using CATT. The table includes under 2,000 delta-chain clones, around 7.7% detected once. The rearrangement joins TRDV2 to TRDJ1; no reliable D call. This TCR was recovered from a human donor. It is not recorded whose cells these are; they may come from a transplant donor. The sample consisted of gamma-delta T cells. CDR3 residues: CACDPTRNLESSLMYTDKLIF. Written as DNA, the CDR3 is TGTGCCTGTGACCCCACAAGGAATCTGGAGTCCTCACTTATGTACACCGATAAACTCATCTTT.